Below are 22 T cell receptor beta chains sequenced from a single sample in a study of regulatory T cells in long-lasting Graves disease. Time point denoted: newly diagnosed GD, antithyroid drugs for less than 3 months. The TCR library was made from RNA that had been extracted from PBMCs in TRIzol. Investigators prepared the TCR beta libraries by applying iRepertoire HTBI primers and Arm-PCR of CDR3 regions. TCRdb re-called the multiplex PCR reads through MiXCR, storing one row per CDR3 protein. The sample lists hundreds of thousands of distinct CDR3 sequences; about 16% were seen once. This same sample was also taken into another study, of T cells in Graves' hyperthyroidism and ophthalmopathy.

The specimen comprised peripheral blood mononuclear cells (PBMCs), sampled at new diagnosis, from a patient treated with antithyroid drugs. All receptors derive from a woman aged 25 to 45 with Graves disease.

This clonotype came up many times. V and J are TRBV28 and TRBJ2-7, with 7 bases fitting TRBD1. Germline CDR1 reads MDHEN; CDR2 reads SYDVKM. V trimming: 5 bases; J trimming: 5 bases; junction bases outside the gene matches: 12. The CDR3 has 15 residues. This chain's CDR3 is CASSPPTTGSHEQYF. The DNA of the CDR3 is TGTGCCAGCAGTCCCCCAACGACAGGGTCCCACGAGCAGTACTTC.

V gene TRBV7-9 combines with J gene TRBJ1-3, with no clear D. Germline-derived CDR1 and CDR2 are SEHNR and FQNEAQ (reference sequence). This CDR3 is built from 16 residues. The V end was cut by 1 base, the J end by 0 bases, with 10 bases between. CDR3 DNA: TGTGCCAGCAGCTTAGGACAACAGAGCTCTGGAAACACCATATATTTT. It encodes CASSLGQQSSGNTIYF.

The chain recombines TRBV4-1 with TRBJ2-3, with 11 bases that match TRBD2. This CDR3 has 18 residues. CDR1 is MGHRA and CDR2 is YSYEKL in the germline V gene. Trimming removed 2 bases from V and 5 bases from J; junction bases left unmatched: 12. The CDR3 DNA follows: TGCGCCAGCAGCCAACCCATACTAGCGGGAGCGATGGGAGATACGCAGTATTTT. Translation: CASSQPILAGAMGDTQYF.

This clonotype was found many times. This sequence joins TRBV7-8 and TRBJ1-3; weak D call: TRBD1 (5 bases). Germline CDR1 reads SGHVS; CDR2 reads FQNEAQ. This CDR3 has 15 amino acids. Trimming cost V 0 bases and J 8 bases, with 14 bases left between them. The CDR3 reads CASSLALPGGDTIYF. The CDR3 DNA is TGTGCCAGCAGCTTAGCGCTTCCTGGGGGAGACACCATATATTTT.

The chain combines TRBV9 with TRBJ1-3; 7 bases map to TRBD1. The CDR3 contains 15 residues. Germline V gives CDR1 SGDLS, CDR2 YYNGEE. The V segment lost 3 bases and the J segment 2 bases; nucleotides outside the gene matches: 5. The CDR3 DNA follows: TGTGCCAGCAGCGCGACAGGGTTGGCTGGAAACACCATATATTTT. Its translation: CASSATGLAGNTIYF.

At least ten counts were recorded for this clonotype. The chain joins TRBV11-2 to TRBJ1-2, with D maybe TRBD1 (6 bases). Trimming removed 5 bases from V and 7 bases from J, with 20 bases in between. The CDR3 sequence is 15 residues long. Germline loops: CDR1 SGHAT, CDR2 FQNNGV. In DNA form, the CDR3 reads TGTGCCAGCAGCCCGCAAGAGGGCAGGGGCTCTGGCTACACCTTC. This sequence encodes CASSPQEGRGSGYTF.

The sample holds a few counts of this clonotype. The chain has TRBV6-1 and TRBJ2-2, with D perhaps TRBD2 (6 bases). V gave up 5 bases and J gave up 3 bases, with 10 bases separating them. Germline V gene sequence: CDR1 MNHNS, CDR2 SASEGT. The CDR3 spans 14 residues. In DNA, the CDR3 is TGTGCCAGCAGTAGGGACTCCGACACCGGGGAGCTGTTTTTT. Translated, it gives CASSRDSDTGELFF.

This clonotype was observed at least ten times. This chain uses TRBV27 with TRBJ2-7; 9 bases are shared with TRBD2. The ends lost 0 bases at V and 5 bases at J; junction bases unmatched: 20. CDR1 is MNHEY, CDR2 SMNVEV, per germline (reference sequence). The CDR3 contains 20 residues. CDR3 DNA sequence: TGTGCCAGCAGTTTATCGATGTCGAGGGGTAGCGGGAGAATAGTAAACGAGCAGTACTTC. Protein sequence: CASSLSMSRGSGRIVNEQYF.

In this sample, this clonotype turned up many times. The gene calls are TRBV18 and TRBJ1-2; D gene unclear. Germline V gives CDR1 KGHSH, CDR2 LQKENI. The CDR3 extends over 15 amino acids. V lost 0 bases, J lost 4 bases, and 12 bases lay in between. CDR3: CASSPPPQGGYGYTF. The CDR3 DNA reads as TGTGCCAGCTCACCACCACCCCAAGGAGGCTATGGCTACACCTTC.

This clonotype was seen a handful of times. V is TRBV18 and J is TRBJ1-1; D is possibly TRBD1 (5 bases). The CDR3 has 17 residues. The germline V gene encodes CDR1 KGHSH and CDR2 LQKENI. V was cut by 1 base and J by 0 bases, with 15 bases left in between. The CDR3 region is CASSPRALGAMNTEAFF. The CDR3 DNA reads as TGTGCCAGCTCACCACGGGCCCTAGGGGCAATGAACACTGAAGCTTTCTTT.

The V gene is TRBV5-1, the J gene TRBJ1-2, with TRBD1 matching over 8 bases. V gave up 4 bases and J gave up 3 bases; unmatched junction bases: 8. The length of the CDR3 is 15 residues. The germline gives CDR1 SGHRS, CDR2 YFSETQ. The CDR3 reads CASSPGQGIYYGYTF. CDR3 DNA sequence: TGCGCCAGCAGCCCCGGACAGGGAATCTACTATGGCTACACCTTC.

This clonotype was observed at least ten times. This rearrangement joins TRBV27 to TRBJ1-2; D not resolved. The CDR3 has 14 residues. Trimming stripped 6 bases from V and 1 base from J, with 12 bases between. Germline V CDR1 and CDR2: MNHEY, SMNVEV (reference sequence). DNA for the CDR3: TGTGCCAGCAGCCCCGGAGCTATTAACTATGGCTACACCTTC. Amino acids: CASSPGAINYGYTF.

The chain is built from TRBV20-1 and TRBJ2-7, with 8 positions matching TRBD1. Trimming cost V 8 bases and J 4 bases; bases outside gene matches: 10. Germline CDR1 is DFQATT and CDR2 is SNEGSKA (reference sequence). The CDR3 covers 13 residues. The CDR3 DNA is TGCAGTACTAACACAGGGGGTCCATACGAGCAGTACTTC. Translation: CSTNTGGPYEQYF.

CDR3 bases: TGTGCCAGCAGTGTACCGGGGTCCTACAATGAGCAGTTCTTC. It specifies CASSVPGSYNEQFF. The V and J genes are TRBV25-1 and TRBJ2-1, with D perhaps TRBD2 (5 bases). Germline V lookup: CDR1 MGHDK, CDR2 SYGVNS. Trimming removed 4 bases from V and 1 base from J, with 8 bases in between. The CDR3 has 14 residues.

This chain links TRBV4-2 with TRBJ2-7; D may be TRBD2 (6 bases). The CDR3 totals 15 residues. Germline V gene sequence: CDR1 LGHNA, CDR2 YNFKEQ. V was pared by 0 bases and J by 3 bases, with 12 bases between. The CDR3: CASSQESAEGYEQYF. The CDR3 nucleotides read TGTGCCAGCAGCCAAGAATCCGCGGAGGGCTACGAGCAGTACTTC.

V and J are TRBV11-1 and TRBJ2-7; 7 positions agree with TRBD2. The ends lost 3 bases at V and 6 bases at J; junction bases unmatched: 8. The CDR3 loop spans 14 amino acids. Per germline, CDR1 SGHAT and CDR2 FQDESV (reference sequence). CDR3 DNA sequence: TGTGCCAGCAGCTTCTCTAGCCGCGGGAGCGAGCAGTACTTC. Residues: CASSFSSRGSEQYF.

This chain links TRBV5-1 with TRBJ2-1, with TRBD2 matching 8 bases. Germline loops: CDR1 SGHRS, CDR2 YFSETQ. The CDR3 length is 15 residues. The V and J ends lost 1 base and 6 bases, in that order; junction bases with no gene match: 6. Written as DNA, the CDR3 is TGCGCCAGCAGCTTGCAGCGGGAGATAGGCAATGAGCAGTTCTTC. Encoded protein: CASSLQREIGNEQFF.

V gene TRBV10-1 combines with J gene TRBJ1-3; D possibly corresponds to TRBD1 (5 bases). Trimming left V 3 bases short and J 4 bases short, with 13 bases between. Germline assignment: CDR1 WNHNN and CDR2 SYGVQD (reference sequence). The CDR3 sequence is 15 residues long. CDR3 region: CASSDQGVSGNTIYF. The DNA for the CDR3 is TGCGCCAGCAGTGACCAAGGGGTCAGCGGAAACACCATATATTTT.

This clonotype occurred many times. The V gene is TRBV20-1, the J gene TRBJ2-3; possibly TRBD1 for D (6 bases). Germline V gene sequence: CDR1 DFQATT, CDR2 SNEGSKA (reference sequence). The V gene lost 4 bases and the J gene lost 10 bases, with 12 bases spanning the gap. The CDR3 is made up of 11 amino acids. CDR3 in DNA: TGCAGTGCTACCTCAGGGGTTCCGCAGTATTTT. It encodes CSATSGVPQYF.

This clonotype has more than one count but fewer than ten. The chain recombines TRBV4-1 with TRBJ1-4; 10 bases agree with TRBD1. Losses at the gene ends were 0 bases for V and 8 bases for J; bases not matched to a gene: 3. The CDR3 contains 15 residues. The V gene's germline CDR1 is MGHRA and CDR2 YSYEKL. CDR3 loop: CASSQEGTGVEKLFF. CDR3 DNA: TGCGCCAGCAGCCAAGAGGGGACAGGGGTCGAAAAACTGTTTTTT.

This clonotype was counted ten times or more. The V gene is TRBV19, the J gene TRBJ1-1; D is perhaps TRBD1 (5 bases). This CDR3 has 13 residues. Germline-derived CDR1 and CDR2 are LNHDA and SQIVND (reference sequence). Trimming took 3 bases from V and 1 from J, leaving 6 bases between them. The CDR3 protein is CASSIGANTEAFF. The DNA for the CDR3 is TGTGCCAGTAGTATCGGGGCGAACACTGAAGCTTTCTTT.

This clonotype turned up a few times. J is TRBJ2-3 and V is TRBV10-2; D is uncertain. The V end lost 4 bases, the J end lost 8 bases, and 13 bases lay between the germline ends. CDR1 is WSHSY, CDR2 SAAADI, per germline. CDR3 length equals 13 residues. The CDR3 is CASSGNPRLTQYF. The CDR3 DNA is TGCGCCAGCAGTGGAAATCCCCGACTTACGCAGTATTTT.